The next 11 T cell receptor beta chains were all read from a single sample in a study of response to subunit inactivated influenza vaccine. TCRdb independently ran MiXCR on the RT-PCR reads; one entry per CDR3 protein. In the table there are more than 150,000 distinct CDR3 sequences, 9.5% to 12% of which are singletons. Source: CD8+ T cells sorted from PBMCs, taken less than 30 months after vaccination. The receptors shown here come from a man in his fifties or sixties who received an inactivated influenza vaccine.

This clonotype was counted ten times or more. The chain is built from TRBV4-3 and TRBJ2-4; TRBD2 aligns across 10 bases. The V segment lost 0 bases and the J segment 7 bases; nucleotides outside the gene matches: 9. This CDR3 comprises 17 residues. Germline V gene data show CDR1 as LGHNA and CDR2 as YSLEER. CDR3: CASSQDITSGNKNIQYF. The CDR3 nucleotides read TGCGCCAGCAGCCAAGATATCACTAGCGGGAATAAGAACATTCAGTACTTC.

This rearrangement joins TRBV20-1 to TRBJ2-1; the match to TRBD2 covers 7 bases. CDR3 size: 12 residues. Germline trimming cut 5 bases from V and 4 bases from J; bases unmatched to any gene: 2. Germline CDR1 reads DFQATT; CDR2 reads SNEGSKA (reference sequence). The CDR3: CSAAGAYNEQFF. CDR3 in DNA: TGCAGTGCTGCGGGAGCATACAATGAGCAGTTCTTC.

The chain couples TRBV19 to TRBJ1-5, with D unresolved. Germline CDR1 is LNHDA and CDR2 is SQIVND (reference sequence). V lost 3 bases and J lost 4, with 13 bases in between. This CDR3 is built from 15 residues. The CDR3 DNA is TGTGCCAGTAGTATTTTTTGGGCAAAGAATCAGCCCCAGCATTTT. Its protein is CASSIFWAKNQPQHF.

The chain couples TRBV6-4 to TRBJ2-1; TRBD1 agrees at 9 bases. Trimming removed 5 bases from V and 3 bases from J; junction bases left unmatched: 8. Per germline, CDR1 MRHNA and CDR2 SNTAGT. The length of the CDR3 is 16 residues. For the CDR3, the DNA is TGTGCCAGCAGTATTACAGGGGGCGCGGTCTACAATGAGCAGTTCTTC. It translates to CASSITGGAVYNEQFF.

This sequence joins TRBV29-1 and TRBJ2-2; no clear D. The CDR3 loop spans 11 amino acids. Trimming took 7 bases from V and 4 from J, leaving 7 bases between them. Germline CDR1 and CDR2: SQVTM and ANQGSEA. DNA of the CDR3: TGCAGCGCCGCGGTCACCGGGGAGCTGTTTTTT. It specifies CSAAVTGELFF.

This clonotype was observed a few times. The chain links TRBV10-3 to TRBJ2-7, with 11 bases aligning to TRBD1. The CDR3 covers 15 residues. V trimming: 6 bases; J trimming: 3 bases; junction bases outside the gene matches: 7. Germline V CDR1 and CDR2: ENHRY, SYGVKD. The CDR3 DNA sequence: TGTGCCATCAGAACAACCGGGACAGGGGGCTACGAGCAGTACTTC. This gives the protein CAIRTTGTGGYEQYF.

This clonotype was found many times. The chain carries TRBV20-1 and TRBJ2-7; 7 bases align to TRBD2. The junction had 13 bases not matched to a gene; V was cut back by 3 bases and J by 2 bases. The CDR3 totals 16 residues. Germline CDR1 is DFQATT and CDR2 is SNEGSKA (reference sequence). The CDR3 region has the DNA TGCAGTGCTAGCCCCCTCCTTCTAGCGGAAACCTACGAGCAGTACTTC. Its translation: CSASPLLLAETYEQYF.

This clonotype appeared a few times. This chain links TRBV6-1 with TRBJ2-1; D remains ambiguous. Germline lookup yields CDR1 MNHNS and CDR2 SASEGT. The CDR3 totals 15 residues. The germline V and J ends were trimmed by 4 bases and 7 bases, with 17 bases remaining between them. Here the CDR3 DNA reads TGTGCCAGCAGTGGTCTTGGATTGCTGGGGAATGAGCAGTTCTTC. Translated: CASSGLGLLGNEQFF.

This clonotype has just a few counts. The chain combines TRBV7-9 with TRBJ2-3; possibly TRBD1 for D (6 bases). Trimming pared 1 base from V and 2 bases from J, leaving 10 bases between. CDR1 is SEHNR and CDR2 is FQNEAQ in the germline V gene (reference sequence). The CDR3 is 15 residues long. The CDR3 DNA follows: TGTGCCAGCAGCTTAGTGGTGGGACACACAGATACGCAGTATTTT. Its translation: CASSLVVGHTDTQYF.

J is TRBJ1-1 and V is TRBV20-1; D ambiguous. Germline V CDR1 and CDR2: DFQATT, SNEGSKA (reference sequence). CDR3 length: 13 residues. Trimming cost V 5 bases and J 2 bases, with 12 bases left between them. The CDR3 here is CSALDGINTEAFF. CDR3 coding DNA: TGCAGTGCTCTCGACGGGATAAACACTGAAGCTTTCTTT.

This clonotype came up a few times. CDR3 in DNA: TGCAGCGTTGAAGGAGTAGCGGATACCTACGAGCAGTACTTC. Translation: CSVEGVADTYEQYF. The V and J genes are TRBV29-1 and TRBJ2-7; a weak D match, TRBD2 (6 bases). From germline, CDR1 is SQVTM and CDR2 ANQGSEA. The ends were cut back, 1 base at V and 2 bases at J, with 12 bases in the middle. The CDR3 has 14 residues.